What follows describes a single T cell receptor beta chain. Other nucleotide sequences in the sample specify the same CDR3. The sample comes from a study of control samples from healthy donors and cancer patients. The CDR3 is made up of 14 amino acids. V was clipped by 0 bases and J by 4 bases, with 7 bases between them. CDR1 SGDLS and CDR2 YYNGEE come from the germline V gene. Produced via immunoSEQ multiplex PCR; TCRdb's table is partial and in-frame only. Its table lists about 200,000 clones. This TCR was recovered from a woman in her thirties in good health. The chain is built from TRBV9 and TRBJ2-2; D tentatively fits TRBD1 or TRBD2 (6 bases each). The sample comprised blood. This chain's CDR3 is CASSVGGATGELFF. In DNA, the CDR3 is TGTGCCAGCAGCGTAGGGGGGGCCACCGGGGAGCTGTTTTTT.